This is a list of T cell receptor beta chains from one sample in a study of T-cell memory formation after mild COVID-19. Using its own MiXCR run on the 5' RACE reads, TCRdb lists one record per CDR3 protein. The data show tens of thousands of distinct CDR3 sequences, roughly a quarter seen once. The specimen was PBMCs or a T cell subset sorted from them (not recorded which). The receptors come from a man aged 18 to 30 who had mild COVID-19 (a few samples of this study predate the infection). Cell type and time point are not known. Each CDR3 is given with its conserved first and last residue. A D gene is named only where the DNA matches it firmly. A row's size may be missing; if present it is once, few, many or a size class.

v_gene: TRBV6-5
d_gene: TRBD2
j_gene: TRBJ2-1
abundance: NA
CDR3aa: CASSPRLAGADNEQFF
CDR3nt: TGTGCCAGCAGTCCCCGACTAGCGGGGGCCGACAATGAGCAGTTCTTC

v_gene: TRBV24-1
d_gene: NA
j_gene: TRBJ2-1
abundance: few
CDR3aa: CATSDHDRYNEQFF
CDR3nt: TGTGCCACCAGTGATCACGACAGGTACAATGAGCAGTTCTTC

v_gene: TRBV7-2
d_gene: TRBD2
j_gene: TRBJ2-6
abundance: once
CDR3aa: CASSALAGGYGANVLTF
CDR3nt: TGTGCCAGCAGCGCGCTAGCGGGGGGGTATGGGGCCAACGTCCTGACTTTC

v_gene: TRBV7-2
d_gene: TRBD1
j_gene: TRBJ2-7
abundance: few
CDR3aa: CASSFGIGDRTYEQYF
CDR3nt: TGTGCCAGCAGCTTTGGGATCGGGGACAGAACATACGAGCAGTACTTC

v_gene: TRBV3-1
d_gene: TRBD2
j_gene: TRBJ2-3
abundance: NA
CDR3aa: CASSRARLAGASTDTQYF
CDR3nt: TGTGCCAGCAGCCGCGCACGACTAGCGGGAGCTAGCACAGATACGCAGTATTTT

v_gene: TRBV6-2/TRBV6-3
d_gene: NA
j_gene: TRBJ1-1
abundance: NA
CDR3aa: CASSYGRAEAFF
CDR3nt: TGTGCCAGCAGTTACGGGAGGGCTGAAGCTTTCTTT

v_gene: TRBV2
d_gene: TRBD2
j_gene: TRBJ2-1
abundance: many
CDR3aa: CASRGGSYNEQFF
CDR3nt: TGTGCCAGCAGGGGAGGGTCGTACAATGAGCAGTTCTTC

v_gene: TRBV5-1
d_gene: TRBD1
j_gene: TRBJ2-1
abundance: few
CDR3aa: CASSLLGTGAYNEQFF
CDR3nt: TGCGCCAGCAGCTTACTCGGGACAGGGGCCTACAATGAGCAGTTCTTC

v_gene: TRBV10-3
d_gene: NA
j_gene: TRBJ2-2
abundance: few
CDR3aa: CAITRLNTGELFF
CDR3nt: TGTGCCATCACTCGCCTGAACACCGGGGAGCTGTTTTTT

v_gene: TRBV7-8
d_gene: NA
j_gene: TRBJ1-4
abundance: few
CDR3aa: CASSLDWGSEKLFF
CDR3nt: TGTGCCAGCAGCTTAGATTGGGGAAGTGAAAAACTGTTTTTT

v_gene: TRBV5-1
d_gene: NA
j_gene: TRBJ2-2
abundance: few
CDR3aa: CASRPRTDLTGELFF
CDR3nt: TGCGCCAGCAGACCCAGGACGGACCTCACCGGGGAGCTGTTTTTT

v_gene: TRBV6-4
d_gene: TRBD2
j_gene: TRBJ2-3
abundance: few
CDR3aa: CASSGGGASTDTQYF
CDR3nt: TGTGCCAGCAGTGGCGGGGGGGCCAGCACAGATACGCAGTATTTT

v_gene: TRBV5-1
d_gene: NA
j_gene: TRBJ2-5
abundance: many
CDR3aa: CASSFVLGETQYF
CDR3nt: TGCGCCAGCAGCTTTGTACTCGGGGAGACCCAGTACTTC

v_gene: TRBV10-3
d_gene: TRBD2
j_gene: TRBJ2-2
abundance: NA
CDR3aa: CAISPGTINTGELFF
CDR3nt: TGTGCCATCAGTCCCGGGACTATAAACACCGGGGAGCTGTTTTTT

v_gene: TRBV10-3
d_gene: NA
j_gene: TRBJ2-2
abundance: once
CDR3aa: CATQTGPNTGELFF
CDR3nt: TGTGCCACTCAGACAGGACCTAACACCGGGGAGCTGTTTTTT

v_gene: TRBV11-2
d_gene: NA
j_gene: TRBJ2-5
abundance: few
CDR3aa: CASSSEETQYF
CDR3nt: TGTGCCAGCAGCTCCGAAGAGACCCAGTACTTC

v_gene: TRBV6-2/TRBV6-3
d_gene: TRBD2
j_gene: TRBJ2-3
abundance: NA
CDR3aa: CASSTGLAGQRGTDTQYF
CDR3nt: TGTGCCAGCAGTACCGGACTAGCGGGCCAAAGGGGCACAGATACGCAGTATTTT

v_gene: TRBV6-2/TRBV6-3
d_gene: NA
j_gene: TRBJ2-7
abundance: NA
CDR3aa: CASSLTSPRDEQYF
CDR3nt: TGTGCCAGCAGTTTGACGAGTCCCCGAGACGAGCAGTACTTC

v_gene: TRBV10-1
d_gene: NA
j_gene: TRBJ2-5
abundance: NA
CDR3aa: CASSEFRTGETQYF
CDR3nt: TGCGCCAGCAGTGAGTTTCGGACGGGGGAGACCCAGTACTTC

v_gene: TRBV7-9
d_gene: NA
j_gene: TRBJ1-4
abundance: few
CDR3aa: CASRKPLEEKLFF
CDR3nt: TGTGCCAGCAGAAAACCGCTGGAAGAAAAACTGTTTTTT

v_gene: TRBV7-6
d_gene: TRBD2
j_gene: TRBJ2-5
abundance: NA
CDR3aa: CASSFGLAVQETQYF
CDR3nt: TGTGCCAGCAGCTTCGGACTAGCGGTACAAGAGACCCAGTACTTC

v_gene: TRBV6-1
d_gene: TRBD1
j_gene: TRBJ1-5
abundance: NA
CDR3aa: CASRSRGSGNQPQHF
CDR3nt: TGTGCCAGCAGGTCCAGGGGGTCGGGCAATCAGCCCCAGCATTTT

v_gene: TRBV6-4
d_gene: TRBD2
j_gene: TRBJ2-3
abundance: NA
CDR3aa: CASSVGTSGRTDTQYF
CDR3nt: TGTGCCAGCAGCGTTGGGACTAGCGGTCGCACAGATACGCAGTATTTT

v_gene: TRBV20-1
d_gene: NA
j_gene: TRBJ2-1
abundance: many
CDR3aa: CSAEGYNEQFF
CDR3nt: TGCAGTGCTGAGGGATACAATGAGCAGTTCTTC